The entry below describes one T cell receptor beta chain. Its target is not known. This entry is derived from a study of cytomegalovirus exposure and HLA in healthy donors. The study, taken as a whole, reports: The classifier was said to identify cytomegalovirus status with high specificity and sensitivity. Later analysis identified a missense DCLRE1C variant that was linked to TCR beta V- and J-gene trimming.

The PCR ran on 60 Vbeta and 13 Jbeta primers. Clones were sequenced by immunoSEQ multiplex PCR, and TCRdb holds only the in-frame ones, with some missing. The sample has about 150,000 clones, 65% to 80% seen once. Trimming pared 4 bases from V and 0 bases from J, leaving 12 bases between. The germline V gene has CDR1 SGHTA and CDR2 FQGNSA. CDR3 length: 15 residues. The source material was PBMCs. The V call is TRBV7-2, the J call TRBJ1-2; D is possibly TRBD1 (5 bases). The source is a man between 18 and 29 years old in good health and CMV-seronegative. Here the CDR3 reads CASSSPRAPNYGYTF. Written as DNA, the CDR3 is TGTGCCAGCAGCTCCCCCAGGGCCCCTAACTATGGCTACACCTTC.